The present TCR beta chain was sequenced within a study of shared clonotypes between healthy human individuals. Study findings and constraints: Among non-shared clonotypes, generation probabilities were lower than among those shared by all four donors.

Comments on this clone: Its antigen remains unknown.

Germline-derived CDR1 and CDR2 are ENHRY and SYGVKD. This CDR3 comprises 15 residues. Trimming removed 0 bases at V and 9 bases at J, with 12 bases between. Only in-frame clones appear in the TCRdb table, and some are missing; sequencing was by immunoSEQ multiplex PCR. This repertoire shows about 2 million clones, about 95% found once; its top ten account for more than 0.1%. The sequencing input was naive CD4+ T cells sorted from blood. The subset denotes: CD45RA+ positively selected. This TCR derives from a man between 18 and 29 years old in good health. The V call is TRBV10-3, the J call TRBJ1-6, with D uncertain. The CDR3 is CAISESRGVGSPLHF. Written as DNA, the CDR3 is TGTGCCATCAGTGAGTCGCGGGGAGTCGGTTCACCCCTCCACTTT.